This passage covers 5 T cell receptor beta chains from one sample sequenced in a study of blood T cell repertoires in COVID-19. Profiled with immunoSEQ multiplex PCR; TCRdb holds only in-frame clones, not every one. The data contain roughly 100,000 clones, 70% to 90% of them singletons. Sequenced: peripheral blood. These receptors were obtained from a woman in her sixties or seventies with acute or convalescent COVID-19.

The V and J genes are TRBV27 and TRBJ1-1; D is possibly TRBD1 (6 bases). V lost 3 bases, J lost 4 bases, and 18 bases lay in between. The germline gives CDR1 MNHEY, CDR2 SMNVEV (reference sequence). The CDR3 runs to 16 residues. As DNA, the CDR3 is TGTGCCAGCAGTTTTTTCACAGGGAAAGGGGGCACTGAAGCTTTCTTT. Protein product: CASSFFTGKGGTEAFF.

The chain has TRBV2 and TRBJ2-1; 12 bases are a match to TRBD2. In germline, CDR1 is SNHLY, CDR2 FYNNEI. V trimming: 6 bases; J trimming: 0 bases; junction bases outside the gene matches: 12. There are 19 residues in the CDR3. The chain's CDR3 is CASSARRTSGKFSYNEQFF. DNA of the CDR3: TGTGCCAGCAGCGCCCGGAGGACTAGCGGGAAATTCTCCTACAATGAGCAGTTCTTC.

The chain recombines TRBV11-2 with TRBJ2-6; 12 nucleotides align to TRBD2. CDR1 is SGHAT, CDR2 FQNNGV, per germline. V shed 6 bases and J 8 bases; nucleotides not matched to a gene: 5. The CDR3 has 15 residues. The CDR3 DNA is TGTGCCAGCAGATCCCTAGCGGGAGGGACCAACGTCCTGACTTTC. Amino acid sequence: CASRSLAGGTNVLTF. Full variable domain (outside the CDR3, taken from reference TRBV11-2 and TRBJ2-6): EAGVAQSPRYKIIEKRQSVAFWCNPISGHATLYWYQQILGQGPKLLIQFQNNGVVDDSQLPKDRFSAERLKGVDSTLKIQPAKLEDSAVYLCASRSLAGGTNVLTFGAGSRLTVL.

The rearrangement uses TRBV4-1 and TRBJ1-3, with D possibly matching TRBD1 (5 bases). Germline CDR1 MGHRA, CDR2 YSYEKL. The CDR3 is 16 residues long. Deletions cut 0 bases from V and 0 bases from J, with 9 bases between. CDR3 sequence: CASSQESTVSGNTIYF. DNA for the CDR3: TGCGCCAGCAGCCAAGAGTCGACAGTCTCTGGAAACACCATATATTTT.

This clone was picked up a small number of times. This rearrangement joins TRBV5-4 to TRBJ1-1; no firm D call. Germline assignment: CDR1 SGHNT and CDR2 YYREEE (reference sequence). The CDR3 is 14 residues long. Trimming removed 0 bases from V and 3 bases from J, with 9 bases in between. This CDR3 is CASSLDLLDTEAFF. The CDR3 bases are TGTGCCAGCAGCTTGGACCTTTTAGACACTGAAGCTTTCTTT. Full variable domain (missing parts from reference TRBV5-4 and TRBJ1-1): ETGVTQSPTHLIKTRGQQVTLRCSSQSGHNTVSWYQQALGQGPQFIFQYYREEENGRGNFPPRFSGLQFPNYSSELNVNALELDDSALYLCASSLDLLDTEAFFGQGTRLTVV.